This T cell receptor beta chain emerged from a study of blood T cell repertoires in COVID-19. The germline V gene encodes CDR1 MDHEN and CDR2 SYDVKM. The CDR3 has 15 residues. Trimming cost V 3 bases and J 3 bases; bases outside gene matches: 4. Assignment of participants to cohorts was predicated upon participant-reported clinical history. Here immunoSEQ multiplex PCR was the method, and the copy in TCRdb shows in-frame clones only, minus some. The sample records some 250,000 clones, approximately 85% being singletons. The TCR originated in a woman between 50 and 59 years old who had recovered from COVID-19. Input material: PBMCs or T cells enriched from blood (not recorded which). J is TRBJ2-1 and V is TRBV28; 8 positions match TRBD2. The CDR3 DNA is TGTGCCAGCAGTTTTCGTCTAGCGGGCTACAATGAGCAGTTCTTC. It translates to CASSFRLAGYNEQFF.